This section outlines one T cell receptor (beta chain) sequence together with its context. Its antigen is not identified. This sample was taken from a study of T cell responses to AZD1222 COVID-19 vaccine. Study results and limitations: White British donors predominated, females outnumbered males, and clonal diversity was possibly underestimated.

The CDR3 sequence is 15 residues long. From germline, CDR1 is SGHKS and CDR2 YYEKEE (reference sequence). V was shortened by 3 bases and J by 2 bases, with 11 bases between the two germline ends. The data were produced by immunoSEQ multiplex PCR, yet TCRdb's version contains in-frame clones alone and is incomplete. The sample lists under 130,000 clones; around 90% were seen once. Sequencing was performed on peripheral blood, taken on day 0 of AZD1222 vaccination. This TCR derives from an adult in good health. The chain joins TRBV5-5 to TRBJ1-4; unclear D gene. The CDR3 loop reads CASSSGGVTNEKLFF. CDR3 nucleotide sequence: TGTGCCAGCAGCTCTGGTGGGGTGACTAATGAAAAACTGTTTTTT.